Listed below are T cell receptor beta chains from one sample, sequenced in a study of preoperative IRX-2 immunotherapy in early breast cancer. TCRdb's copy holds only in-frame clones and misses some; the assay was immunoSEQ multiplex PCR. The repertoire holds under 20,000 clones, just under 85% seen once, with approximately 1.2% in the top ten. The specimen was lymph node tissue, collected after IRX-2 immunotherapy. The receptors were gathered from a human donor with breast cancer. CDR3s include the opening cysteine and the closing phenylalanine or tryptophan. The D gene is left open where the match is weak. Some rows mark clone size as missing; the rest say once, few, many or name a class of expanded clone.

-	TRBV11-3	TRBJ1-4	-	TGTGCCAGCAGCTTAACTCGGGGCTCCAGTCAGGCCTCCCCATGGGAAAAACTGTTTTTT	CASSLTRGSSQASPWEKLFF
-	TRBV5-1	TRBJ2-3	-	TGCGCCAGCAGCTTGGATAGGGGCCTGGGTACGCAGTATTTT	CASSLDRGLGTQYF
-	TRBV15	TRBJ2-2	-	TGTGCCACCAGCAGAGAACCTACAGGGAGGGGCACCGGGGAGCTGTTTTTT	CATSREPTGRGTGELFF
-	TRBV11-3	TRBJ1-1	-	TGTGCCAGCAGCTTAGATCGGGCGGCGAACACTGAAGCTTTCTTT	CASSLDRAANTEAFF
few	TRBV12-5	TRBJ1-3	TRBD1	TGTGCTAGTGGTTTAGGACAGGGAGATGGAAACACCATATATTTT	CASGLGQGDGNTIYF
-	TRBV10-2	TRBJ2-1	TRBD2	TGCGCCAGCAGTGGTAGCGGGAGGTACAATGAGCAGTTCTTC	CASSGSGRYNEQFF
once	TRBV28	TRBJ1-2	-	TGTGCCAGCAGTTTAGGGTATGGGGCGGCTGGAAACTATGGCTACACCTTC	CASSLGYGAAGNYGYTF
-	TRBV25-1	TRBJ2-2	-	TGTGCCAGCAGTGAAGGGCGGCGGGGAACGAACACCGGGGAGCTGTTTTTT	CASSEGRRGTNTGELFF
once	TRBV11-3	TRBJ2-3	TRBD2	TGTGCCAGCAGCTTAGAGATTAGCGGGGGTAATACGCAGTATTTT	CASSLEISGGNTQYF
-	TRBV7-8	TRBJ2-7	TRBD1	TGTGCCAGCAGTCTGGACAGGTCCTACGAGCAGTACTTC	CASSLDRSYEQYF
-	TRBV28	TRBJ1-5	-	TGTGCCAGCAGCCAAGGGACATTCTATAGCAATCAGCCCCAGCATTTT	CASSQGTFYSNQPQHF
once	TRBV30	TRBJ1-1	-	TGTGCCTGGAGTGACGGGGGACCCCGCACTGAAGCTTTCTTT	CAWSDGGPRTEAFF
-	TRBV29-1	TRBJ1-1	-	TGCAGCGTTACCGGGACACCGAACACTGAAGCTTTCTTT	CSVTGTPNTEAFF
-	TRBV14	TRBJ1-2	-	TGTGCCAGCAGCCAAGGGAGGCAGGGCTACTATGGCTACACCTTC	CASSQGRQGYYGYTF
-	TRBV28	TRBJ1-4	-	TGTGCCAGCAGTCAAACGGGGGTGCGTGAAAAACTGTTTTTT	CASSQTGVREKLFF
once	TRBV28	TRBJ1-1	TRBD1	TGTGCCAGCAGTTCCCAGGGACAGGGGGCGGGTAGCACTGAAGCTTTCTTT	CASSSQGQGAGSTEAFF
-	TRBV6-8	TRBJ2-2	TRBD2	TGTGCCAGCAGAGTAGCGGGATCCGGGGAGCTGTTTTTT	CASRVAGSGELFF
-	TRBV6-8	TRBJ1-5	-	TGTGCCAGCAGTACAGACCTCAGGGCCCAGCCCCAGCATTTT	CASSTDLRAQPQHF
-	TRBV29-1	TRBJ1-3	-	TGCAGCGCTGGAACAATGGGAAACACCATATATTTT	CSAGTMGNTIYF
-	TRBV4-1	TRBJ2-7	TRBD1	TGCGCCAGCAGCCTAGCTCCAGGGACAGGCGTCTACGAGCAGTACTTC	CASSLAPGTGVYEQYF
once	TRBV12-5	TRBJ2-3	-	TGTGCTAGTGGTTTGGTACTTGGAGAAGATACGCAGTATTTT	CASGLVLGEDTQYF
-	TRBV1	TRBJ1-1	-	TGCGCCAGCAGCTCAGAGAAAGGGGAGACCACTGAAGCTTTCTTT	CASSSEKGETTEAFF
-	TRBV29-1	TRBJ1-1	-	TGCAGCGCTCAGACCCTTATGAACACTGAAGCTTTCTTT	CSAQTLMNTEAFF
-	TRBV6-1	TRBJ1-4	TRBD1	TGTGCCAGCAGTGAAGCAGGGACAGGGGATGAAAAACTGTTTTTT	CASSEAGTGDEKLFF
-	TRBV11-3	TRBJ2-5	TRBD1	TGTGCCAGCACAAGGGACAGGGGCCGGGAGACCCAGTACTTC	CASTRDRGRETQYF
once	TRBV28	TRBJ1-5	TRBD1	TGTGCCAGCATACAGGGGTCCTATCAGCCCCAGCATTTT	CASIQGSYQPQHF
-	TRBV29-1	TRBJ1-1	-	TGCAGCGTTGTGGGGGCCGACACTGAAGCTTTCTTT	CSVVGADTEAFF
-	TRBV19	TRBJ2-2	-	TGTGCCAGTAGTCACAGGGGAGGGACCGGGGAGCTGTTTTTT	CASSHRGGTGELFF
-	TRBV10-3	TRBJ1-4	-	TGTGCCATCAGTGAGCCCTCAGGTGAAAAACTGTTTTTT	CAISEPSGEKLFF
-	TRBV28	TRBJ2-5	TRBD2	TGTGCCAGCGACGGGGGTAGCGGGACCCCCCAAGAGACCCAGTACTTC	CASDGGSGTPQETQYF
-	TRBV6-8	TRBJ1-1	-	TGTGCCAGCAGCCCTAGGGCCGGGGGTGTCGGGACTGAAGCTTTCTTT	CASSPRAGGVGTEAFF
few	TRBV28	TRBJ2-1	TRBD2	TGTGCCAGCGGACTAGCGCCTAGCTCCTACAATGAGCAGTTCTTC	CASGLAPSSYNEQFF
once	TRBV18	TRBJ1-1	-	TGTGCCAGCTCACCACAACCAGGGTCATTTGAAGCTTTCTTT	CASSPQPGSFEAFF
-	TRBV5-1	TRBJ1-3	-	TGCGCCAGCAGCTTGATTCCCGGGCAGAAAAACACCATATATTTT	CASSLIPGQKNTIYF
-	TRBV5-1	TRBJ2-3	TRBD2	TGCGCCAGCAGCTTGGGGCTTGAGTGGGAGGGCCCGAAAGATACGCAGTATTTT	CASSLGLEWEGPKDTQYF
-	TRBV30	TRBJ1-4	-	TGTGCCTGGAGTGTACGAGGCGGAACTAATGAAAAACTGTTTTTT	CAWSVRGGTNEKLFF
-	TRBV4-1	TRBJ1-5	-	TGCGCCAGCAGCCAAGGGCTCCTGGAGAGCAATCAGCCCCAGCATTTT	CASSQGLLESNQPQHF
-	TRBV11-3	TRBJ1-4	TRBD1	TGTGCCAGCAGCGGACGACAGGGGAGGACTAATGAAAAACTGTTTTTT	CASSGRQGRTNEKLFF
few	TRBV19	TRBJ2-5	-	TGTGCCAGTAGTACGCCCGGATCGGAGACCCAGTACTTC	CASSTPGSETQYF
-	TRBV15	TRBJ2-1	-	TGTGCCACCAGCAGCGAGGGGGTCGGGATATACAATGAGCAGTTCTTC	CATSSEGVGIYNEQFF
-	TRBV30	TRBJ2-2	TRBD1	TGTGCTTCAGGACAGGGAAACACCGGGGAGCTGTTTTTT	CASGQGNTGELFF
-	TRBV19	TRBJ1-4	-	TGTGCCAGTAGTCCTGGGACCGTCGTTGAAAAACTGTTTTTT	CASSPGTVVEKLFF
-	TRBV18	TRBJ1-3	-	TGTGCCAGCTCACCCGAGGACAGAGGGAACACCATATATTTT	CASSPEDRGNTIYF